The 17 T cell receptor beta chains reported below all come from one sample, sequenced in a study of breast tumors, draining lymph nodes, adjacent tissues (dated by TCRdb to about 2016). Lymph node samples were obtained from the axillary draining lymph nodes of breast cancer patients. Receptor amplification or capture employed multiplex PCR. Instrument used: Illumina HiSeq 2000. Clones were called with MiXCR by TCRdb after fastp trimmed the public reads at Q25, and only in-frame beta chains were retained. Each CDR3 protein appears once, grouped with its most common genes and DNA. This sample is represented by about 120,000 distinct CDR3 sequences; 20% of them were singletons. About 3.7% of the sample is taken by the ten largest. Sequenced: axillary lymph node tissue. The origin of the receptors is a female donor with breast cancer. Some clones in this sample may be carry-over from other donors' samples.

The CDR3 DNA is TGCAGCTTTGGACCGAGCTACGAGCAGTACTTC. Amino acids: CSFGPSYEQYF. The chain couples TRBV20-1 to TRBJ2-7, with unresolved D. Germline V CDR1 and CDR2: DFQATT, SNEGSKA (reference sequence). The CDR3 sequence is 11 residues long.

This clonotype has at least ten counts. CDR3 amino acids: CASSVVSGTGELFF. The CDR3, as DNA: TGTGCCAGCAGCGTAGTTTCTGGGACCGGGGAGCTGTTTTTT. The chain has TRBV9 and TRBJ2-2; D not resolved. CDR3 length equals 14 residues. Germline lookup yields CDR1 SGDLS and CDR2 YYNGEE. V shed 0 bases and J shed 5 bases, with 8 bases lying between them.

This clonotype was recorded at least ten times. V is TRBV20-1 and J is TRBJ2-1, with 11 bases fitting TRBD2. V was clipped by 4 bases and J by 6 bases; unmatched bases: 5. This CDR3 has 14 residues. The germline gives CDR1 DFQATT, CDR2 SNEGSKA (reference sequence). Here the CDR3 DNA reads TGCAGTGCTAAGACTAGCGGGATTACCAATGAGCAGTTCTTC. As protein: CSAKTSGITNEQFF.

Ten or more counts support this clonotype. The rearrangement joins TRBV3-1 to TRBJ2-5; 9 nucleotides align to TRBD2. The CDR3 is 17 residues long. The V and J ends lost 4 bases and 0 bases, in that order; junction bases with no gene match: 9. Looked up from germline, CDR1 is LGHDT and CDR2 is YNNKEL (reference sequence). CDR3 nucleotides: TGTGCCAGCAGCCGATCGACTAGCGGAACGTACCAAGAGACCCAGTACTTC. Translating it yields CASSRSTSGTYQETQYF.

This clonotype showed up many times. CDR3 DNA: TGTGCCAGCAGGAGTGGGGGCGGCCACGAGCAGTACTTC. This sequence encodes CASRSGGGHEQYF. The chain uses TRBV25-1 and TRBJ2-7; D might be TRBD1 (6 bases). V was shortened by 6 bases and J by 5 bases, with 14 bases between the two germline ends. In germline, CDR1 is MGHDK, CDR2 SYGVNS. The CDR3 sequence is 13 residues long.

There are many counts of this clonotype. This CDR3 reads CASSSWGGTEQYF. CDR3 nucleotide sequence: TGTGCCAGCAGCTCGTGGGGTGGGACCGAGCAGTACTTC. The rearrangement joins TRBV7-2 to TRBJ2-7, with D tentatively TRBD1 or TRBD2 (5 bases each). Trimming stripped 4 bases from V and 6 bases from J, with 13 bases between. Germline lookup yields CDR1 SGHTA and CDR2 FQGNSA. This CDR3 contains 13 residues.

This clonotype was counted at least ten times. The chain is built from TRBV20-1 and TRBJ2-6, with D perhaps matching TRBD2 (6 bases). The CDR3 length is 15 residues. Trimming cost V 3 bases and J 2 bases, with 11 bases left between them. Germline V gene lookup returns CDR1 DFQATT and CDR2 SNEGSKA (reference sequence). Here the CDR3 DNA reads TGCAGTGCTAGTGCGGGGTTCGCTGGGGCCAACGTCCTGACTTTC. Protein: CSASAGFAGANVLTF.

In its sample, this clonotype ranks as medium-sized (0.01 to 0.1%). The chain employs TRBV2 and TRBJ2-5; D unclear. The CDR3 extends over 15 amino acids. Trimming stripped 5 bases from V and 2 bases from J, with 15 bases between. The germline gives CDR1 SNHLY, CDR2 FYNNEI. This CDR3 reads CASSTRTGGQETQYF. The DNA for the CDR3 is TGTGCCAGCAGTACCCGGACGGGCGGTCAAGAGACCCAGTACTTC.

This clonotype was recorded at least ten times. The rearrangement uses TRBV7-3 and TRBJ2-1, with TRBD2 identical over 7 bases. This CDR3 is 15 amino acids long. After removal of 4 bases from V and 9 bases from J, the junction contained 12 bases not matched to a gene. Looked up from germline, CDR1 is SGHTA and CDR2 is FQGTGA. The CDR3 sequence: CASSSRGSSGSEQFF. CDR3 DNA: TGTGCCAGCAGCTCGCGGGGGTCCTCCGGGAGTGAGCAGTTCTTC.

As to this clonotype: A much bigger clone sits one base away, suggesting this may be a read error. The chain combines TRBV10-3 with TRBJ2-2; TRBD2 matches at 10 bases. The J segment lost 4 bases and the V segment lost 5 bases, leaving 16 bases of the junction unmatched. Germline CDR1 and CDR2: ENHRY and SYGVKD. The CDR3 has 19 residues. CDR3 bases: TGTGCCATCAGTTACTCGGTAGCGGGAGGCGGCGGGGGCACCGGGGAGCTGTTTTTT. Translating gives CAISYSVAGGGGGTGELFF.

Note on this clonotype: A much larger clone differs from this one at a single base, so this may be a read error. This chain uses TRBV12-3 or TRBV12-4 with TRBJ2-3; the D is unclear. The CDR3 has 14 residues. CDR3 sequence: CASSLLGITDAQYF. The CDR3 DNA sequence: TGTGCCAGCAGTTTGTTGGGAATCACAGATGCGCAGTATTTT.

There are many counts of this clonotype. The V gene is TRBV5-4, the J gene TRBJ2-7; TRBD1 matches at 7 bases. Germline V gene sequence: CDR1 SGHNT, CDR2 YYREEE (reference sequence). V trimming: 4 bases; J trimming: 3 bases; junction bases outside the gene matches: 4. The CDR3 length is 13 residues. The CDR3 DNA reads TGTGCCAGCAGCCGGGACAGAAACTACGAGCAGTACTTC. It specifies CASSRDRNYEQYF.

The CDR3 spells CASSYSNSGANVLTF. The DNA for the CDR3 is TGTGCCAGCAGTTACTCCAACTCTGGGGCCAACGTCCTGACTTTC. This rearrangement joins TRBV6-6 to TRBJ2-6; D gene uncertain. The CDR3 is 15 residues long. Per germline, CDR1 MNHNY and CDR2 SVGAGI (reference sequence). The V and J ends lost 0 bases and 0 bases respectively, with 3 bases between them.

In DNA, the CDR3 is TGTGCCAGCAGCACCGAGCAAGAGACCCAGTACTTC. It codes for CASSTEQETQYF. This chain connects TRBV7-9 to TRBJ2-5; D unclear. The CDR3 totals 12 residues. The V gene lost 5 bases and the J gene lost 2 bases, with 6 bases spanning the gap. From germline, CDR1 is SEHNR and CDR2 FQNEAQ (reference sequence).

This clonotype was counted ten times or more. CDR3 sequence reads: CATSDLLRDTDTQYF. In nucleotides, the CDR3 is TGTGCCACCAGTGATTTGTTGAGGGACACAGATACGCAGTATTTT. The chain recombines TRBV24-1 with TRBJ2-3; possibly TRBD2 for D (5 bases). The CDR3 has 15 residues. Germline V gives CDR1 KGHDR, CDR2 SFDVKD. The V end lost 0 bases, the J end lost 2 bases, and 8 bases lay between the germline ends.

This clonotype was counted ten times or more. The gene calls are TRBV2 and TRBJ1-5, with no clear D. CDR1 is SNHLY, CDR2 FYNNEI, per germline. The CDR3 sequence is 14 residues long. The V end lost 5 bases, the J end lost 0 bases, and 8 bases lay between the germline ends. This chain's CDR3 is CASSLSYSNQPQHF. The CDR3, as DNA: TGTGCCAGCAGTCTAAGTTATAGCAATCAGCCCCAGCATTTT. The whole variable domain, filled in from reference TRBV2 and TRBJ1-5, reads EPEVTQTPSHQVTQMGQEVILRCVPISNHLYFYWYRQILGQKVEFLVSFYNNEISEKSEIFDDQFSVERPDGSNFTLKIRSTKLEDSAMYFCASSLSYSNQPQHFGDGTRLSIL.

Of note for this clonotype: Just one base apart from a much larger clone, this may be a read error. V usage is TRBV6-6 and J usage is TRBJ2-3; D uncertain. The DNA end is more similar to TRBJ1-5, so the J call may be wrong. The germline V gene encodes CDR1 MNHNY and CDR2 SVGAGI (reference sequence). This CDR3 region has 16 residues. This CDR3 reads CASTPQSGLSTDTQHF. CDR3 in DNA: TGTGCCAGCACCCCTCAAAGCGGACTTAGCACAGATACGCAGCATTTT.